The 15 T cell receptor beta chains given below trace back to one sample, sequenced in a study of a mutant IDH1 vaccine in newly diagnosed glioma. The sample's time point: week 5, during vaccination. Topical imiquimod was applied with each vaccine dose, which held 300 ug of mutant IDH1 20-mer peptide. For these TCRs, the target antigens are not known. Method: immunoSEQ multiplex PCR; TCRdb's copy keeps in-frame clones and lacks some. In the table there are 60,000 or so clones, roughly 82% of which are singletons. The starting material was PBMCs, obtained from a glioma patient whose treatment included an IDH1 peptide vaccine. These receptors all come from a woman aged 18-29 years with glioma. Some clones in this sample may be carry-over from other donors' samples.

The V call is TRBV29-1, the J call TRBJ2-5; 8 bases are a match to TRBD2. Germline CDR1 reads SQVTM; CDR2 reads ANQGSEA. This CDR3 contains 14 residues. J gave up 4 bases and V 6 bases, and 10 bases lay outside the gene matches. This CDR3 is CSVHPGGALETQYF. CDR3 nucleotide sequence: TGCAGCGTGCACCCCGGGGGGGCCTTAGAGACCCAGTACTTC.

The chain uses TRBV7-2 and TRBJ2-3, with unresolved D. The CDR3 extends over 18 amino acids. Trimming took 5 bases from V and 0 from J, leaving 21 bases between them. CDR1 is SGHTA, CDR2 FQGNSA, per germline. CDR3 bases: TGTGCCAGCAGCCCAGATTCAGCGCGCGCTACTAGCACAGATACGCAGTATTTT. The encoded protein is CASSPDSARATSTDTQYF.

The rearrangement uses TRBV9 and TRBJ1-2; D is ambiguous. Trimming removed 4 bases from V and 8 bases from J, with 18 bases in between. Germline V gene lookup returns CDR1 SGDLS and CDR2 YYNGEE. The CDR3 has 14 residues. Here the CDR3 reads CASSPGQISRGYTF. The CDR3 DNA reads as TGTGCCAGCAGCCCCGGGCAAATATCTCGGGGCTACACCTTC.

This chain connects TRBV18 to TRBJ1-1; 10 nucleotides agree with TRBD1. The J segment lost 5 bases and the V segment lost 4 bases, leaving 4 bases of the junction unmatched. The CDR3 extends over 14 amino acids. CDR1 and CDR2 (germline): KGHSH, LQKENI. The CDR3 DNA reads TGTGCCAGCTCACGGACAGGGGGAAGGACTGAAGCTTTCTTT. It translates to CASSRTGGRTEAFF.

This clone was seen once. This chain connects TRBV5-1 to TRBJ2-2; no clear D gene. The CDR3 is 14 residues long. Trimming removed 0 bases at V and 6 bases at J, with 9 bases between. CDR1 and CDR2 (germline): SGHRS, YFSETQ. The CDR3 DNA reads as TGCGCCAGCAGCTTGGTTGGGCAGGCCGGGGAGCTGTTTTTT. Its protein product is CASSLVGQAGELFF. The full variable domain, with the rest looked up from reference TRBV5-1 and TRBJ2-2, is KAGVTQTPRYLIKTRGQQVTLSCSPISGHRSVSWYQQTPGQGLQFLFEYFSETQRNKGNFPGRFSGRQFSNSRSEMNVSTLELGDSALYLCASSLVGQAGELFFGEGSRLTVL.

This sequence joins TRBV25-1 and TRBJ2-5, with 10 bases identical to TRBD2. Trimming took 7 bases from V and 3 from J; bases not matched to a gene: 11. The CDR3 covers 16 residues. Per the germline V gene, CDR1 is MGHDK and CDR2 is SYGVNS. The CDR3 sequence is CASTLKAGGSEETQYF. As DNA, the CDR3 is TGTGCCAGCACCCTTAAAGCGGGAGGGTCGGAAGAGACCCAGTACTTC.

This clone turned up a few times. The same CDR3 can be traced to other DNA sequences in this sample. This sequence joins TRBV6-5 and TRBJ1-6; 9 nucleotides align to TRBD1. Germline CDR1 reads MNHEY; CDR2 reads SVGAGI. The CDR3 loop spans 14 amino acids. Trimming removed 5 bases from V and 14 bases from J; junction bases left unmatched: 10. CDR3 DNA sequence: TGTGCCAGCAGTCAAGGGACAGGGTCGGCTTCCCTCCACTTT. As protein: CASSQGTGSASLHF.

The rearrangement uses TRBV7-9 and TRBJ2-7; 9 bases fit TRBD1. This CDR3 has 14 residues. Germline lookup yields CDR1 SEHNR and CDR2 FQNEAQ (reference sequence). With V trimmed by 4 bases and J by 6 bases, 7 bases remained unmatched. The CDR3 sequence: CASSWGQGTFEQYF. Here the CDR3 DNA reads TGTGCCAGCAGCTGGGGACAGGGTACGTTCGAGCAGTACTTC. The variable domain in full, with the rest retrieved from reference TRBV7-9 and TRBJ2-7, is DTGVSQNPRHKITKRGQNVTFRCDPISEHNRLYWYRQTLGQGPEFLTYFQNEAQLEKSRLLSDRFSAERPKGSFSTLEIQRTEQGDSAMYLCASSWGQGTFEQYFGPGTRLTVT.

The chain links TRBV7-9 to TRBJ2-3; tentative D call: TRBD2 (6 bases). This CDR3 is 14 amino acids long. Trimming stripped 4 bases from V and 3 bases from J, with 11 bases between. Germline V CDR1 and CDR2: SEHNR, FQNEAQ (reference sequence). The CDR3 loop is CASSSRDFTDTQYF. DNA for the CDR3: TGTGCCAGCAGCTCGAGGGACTTTACAGATACGCAGTATTTT.

This rearrangement joins TRBV10-1 to TRBJ2-3, with TRBD2 matching 10 bases. The junction had 9 bases not matched to a gene; V was cut back by 6 bases and J by 6 bases. The CDR3 sequence is 15 residues long. The germline CDR1 and CDR2 sequences are WNHNN and SYGVQD (reference sequence). CDR3 sequence: CASRFGLAAQDTQYF. For the CDR3, the DNA is TGCGCCAGCAGGTTTGGACTAGCGGCCCAGGATACGCAGTATTTT.

V is TRBV6-1 and J is TRBJ2-5; no reliable D call. The J call may be faulty, since TRBJ2-7 better matches the DNA end. This CDR3 has 13 amino acids. CDR1 and CDR2 from the germline V gene are MNHNS and SASEGT. This chain's CDR3 is CASSDPEPYEQYF. The CDR3 region has the DNA TGTGCCAGCAGTGACCCAGAACCCTACGAGCAGTACTTC.

The genes are TRBV7-9 and TRBJ2-2, with D perhaps assigned TRBD1 or TRBD2 (5 bases each). The CDR3 is made up of 15 amino acids. Per germline, CDR1 SEHNR and CDR2 FQNEAQ (reference sequence). Deletions cut 1 base from V and 4 bases from J, with 10 bases between. The CDR3 DNA is TGTGCCAGCAGCTTAGATGGGGGTGGCACCGGGGAGCTGTTTTTT. It encodes CASSLDGGGTGELFF.

This clone has a single count. The V call is TRBV6-5, the J call TRBJ1-1; 8 bases line up with TRBD1. Germline V CDR1 and CDR2: MNHEY, SVGAGI. V lost 0 bases and J lost 2; bases outside the gene matches: 2. The CDR3 length is 15 residues. The CDR3: CASSYSAGGNTEAFF. CDR3 nucleotide sequence: TGTGCCAGCAGTTACTCGGCAGGGGGCAACACTGAAGCTTTCTTT.

This clone has a single count. The chain links TRBV14 to TRBJ1-2, with D possibly being TRBD1 (6 bases). V was shortened by 2 bases and J by 3 bases, with 13 bases between the two germline ends. The CDR3 spans 15 residues. Looked up from germline, CDR1 is SGHDN and CDR2 is FVKESK. CDR3 nucleotides: TGTGCCAGCAGCCAAAGCCGGGACACCTACTATGGCTACACCTTC. Protein product: CASSQSRDTYYGYTF.

This clone appeared a few times. The chain combines TRBV19 with TRBJ1-4; D uncertain. There are 13 residues in the CDR3. V was pared by 3 bases and J by 5 bases, with 7 bases between. Germline CDR1 and CDR2: LNHDA and SQIVND (reference sequence). This chain's CDR3 is CASSIPLNEKLFF. The CDR3 DNA reads as TGTGCCAGTAGTATTCCCCTGAATGAAAAACTGTTTTTT.